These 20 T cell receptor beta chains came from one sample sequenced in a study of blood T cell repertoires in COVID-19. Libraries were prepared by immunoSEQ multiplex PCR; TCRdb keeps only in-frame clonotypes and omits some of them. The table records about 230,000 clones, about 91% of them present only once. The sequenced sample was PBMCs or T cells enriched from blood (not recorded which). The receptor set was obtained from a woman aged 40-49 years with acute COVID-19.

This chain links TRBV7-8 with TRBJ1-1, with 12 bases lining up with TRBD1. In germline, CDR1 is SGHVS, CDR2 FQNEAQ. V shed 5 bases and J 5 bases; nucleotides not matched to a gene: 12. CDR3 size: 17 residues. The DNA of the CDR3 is TGTGCCAGCAGCCGAAAGGGACAGGGGGCGCAAAGGACTGAAGCTTTCTTT. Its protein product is CASSRKGQGAQRTEAFF.

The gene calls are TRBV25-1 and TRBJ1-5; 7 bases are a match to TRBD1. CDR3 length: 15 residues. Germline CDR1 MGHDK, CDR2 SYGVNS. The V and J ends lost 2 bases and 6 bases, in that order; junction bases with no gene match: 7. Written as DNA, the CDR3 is TGTGCCAGCAGTGAAAAACACAGGGGAAGTCAGCCCCAGCATTTT. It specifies CASSEKHRGSQPQHF.

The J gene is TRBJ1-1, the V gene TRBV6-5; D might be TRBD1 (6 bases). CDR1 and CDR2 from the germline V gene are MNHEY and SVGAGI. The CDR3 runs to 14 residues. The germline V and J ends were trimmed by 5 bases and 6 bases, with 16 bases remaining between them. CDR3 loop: CASSPSWGGSEAFF. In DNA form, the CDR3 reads TGTGCCAGCAGTCCCTCCTGGGGGGGCTCTGAAGCTTTCTTT.

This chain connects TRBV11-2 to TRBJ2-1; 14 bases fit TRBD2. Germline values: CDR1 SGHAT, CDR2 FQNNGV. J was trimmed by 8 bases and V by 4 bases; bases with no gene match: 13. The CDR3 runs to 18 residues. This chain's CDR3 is CASSSGLAGVPSVDEQFF. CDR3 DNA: TGTGCCAGCAGCTCGGGACTAGCGGGAGTTCCTAGTGTGGATGAGCAGTTCTTC.

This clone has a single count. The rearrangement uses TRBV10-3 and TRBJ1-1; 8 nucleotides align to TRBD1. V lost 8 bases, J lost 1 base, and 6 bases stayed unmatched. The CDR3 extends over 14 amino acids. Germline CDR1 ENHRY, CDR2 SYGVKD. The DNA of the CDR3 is TGTGCCATCCGACCGGGGACAGGGAACACTGAAGCTTTCTTT. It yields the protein CAIRPGTGNTEAFF.

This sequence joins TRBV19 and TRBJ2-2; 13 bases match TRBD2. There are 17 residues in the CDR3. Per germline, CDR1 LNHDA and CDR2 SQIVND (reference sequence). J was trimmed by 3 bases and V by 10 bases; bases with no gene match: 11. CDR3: CATTRWTSGSDTGELFF. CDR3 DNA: TGTGCCACTACACGCTGGACTAGCGGGAGTGACACCGGGGAGCTGTTTTTT.

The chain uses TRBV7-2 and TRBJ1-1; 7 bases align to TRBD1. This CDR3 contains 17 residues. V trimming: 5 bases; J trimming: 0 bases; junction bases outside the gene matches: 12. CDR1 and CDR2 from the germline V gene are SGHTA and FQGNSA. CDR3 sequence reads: CASSERGTAKLNTEAFF. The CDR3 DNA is TGTGCCAGCAGCGAACGAGGGACAGCGAAACTGAACACTGAAGCTTTCTTT.

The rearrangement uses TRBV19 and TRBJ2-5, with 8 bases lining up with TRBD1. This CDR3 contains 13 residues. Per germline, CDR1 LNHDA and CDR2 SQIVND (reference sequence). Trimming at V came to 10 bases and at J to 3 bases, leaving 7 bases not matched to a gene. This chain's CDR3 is CATRTGREETQYF. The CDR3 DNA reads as TGTGCCACCAGGACAGGGCGAGAAGAGACCCAGTACTTC.

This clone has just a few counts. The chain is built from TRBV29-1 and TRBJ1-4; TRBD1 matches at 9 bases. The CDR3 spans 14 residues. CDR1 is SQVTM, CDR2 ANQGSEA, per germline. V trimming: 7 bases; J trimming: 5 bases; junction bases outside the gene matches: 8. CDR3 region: CSGRNRGPNEKLFF. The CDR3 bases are TGCAGCGGGCGGAACAGGGGGCCGAATGAAAAACTGTTTTTT.

Written as DNA, the CDR3 is TGTGCCAGCAGCCAGGGGACAGGTGGAAATTCACCCCTCCACTTT. Residues: CASSQGTGGNSPLHF. The chain has TRBV7-2 and TRBJ1-6, with 8 positions matching TRBD1. This CDR3 is built from 15 residues. V lost 5 bases and J lost 7; bases outside the gene matches: 7. Germline lookup yields CDR1 SGHTA and CDR2 FQGNSA. The full variable domain, with the rest looked up from reference TRBV7-2 and TRBJ1-6, is GAGVSQSPSNKVTEKGKDVELRCDPISGHTALYWYRQSLGQGLEFLIYFQGNSAPDKSGLPSDRFSAERTGGSVSTLTIQRTQQEDSAVYLCASSQGTGGNSPLHFGNGTRLTVT.

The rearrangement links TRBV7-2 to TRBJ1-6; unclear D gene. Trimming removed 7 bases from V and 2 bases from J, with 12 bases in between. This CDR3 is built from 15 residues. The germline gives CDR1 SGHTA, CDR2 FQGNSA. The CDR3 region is CASTHQNPYNSPLHF. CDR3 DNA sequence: TGTGCCAGCACCCACCAGAATCCCTATAATTCACCCCTCCACTTT.

This CDR3 reads CSASVANYGYTF. CDR3 DNA sequence: TGCAGTGCTAGTGTCGCTAACTATGGCTACACCTTC. The V and J genes are TRBV20-1 and TRBJ1-2; D gene unclear. The ends were cut back, 3 bases at V and 0 bases at J, with 5 bases in the middle. The CDR3 is 12 amino acids. From germline, CDR1 is DFQATT and CDR2 SNEGSKA (reference sequence).

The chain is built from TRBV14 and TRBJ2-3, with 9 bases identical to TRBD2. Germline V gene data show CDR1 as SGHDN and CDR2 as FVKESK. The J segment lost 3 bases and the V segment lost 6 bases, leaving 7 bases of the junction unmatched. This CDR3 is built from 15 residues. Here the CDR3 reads CASRVSGGRTDTQYF. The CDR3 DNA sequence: TGTGCCAGCAGGGTTAGCGGGGGAAGAACAGATACGCAGTATTTT.

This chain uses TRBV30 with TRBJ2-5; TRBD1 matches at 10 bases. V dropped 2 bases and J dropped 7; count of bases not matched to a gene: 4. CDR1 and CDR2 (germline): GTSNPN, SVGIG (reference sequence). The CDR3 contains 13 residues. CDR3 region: CAWSRQGAGTQYF. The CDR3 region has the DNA TGTGCCTGGAGTCGACAGGGGGCTGGGACCCAGTACTTC.

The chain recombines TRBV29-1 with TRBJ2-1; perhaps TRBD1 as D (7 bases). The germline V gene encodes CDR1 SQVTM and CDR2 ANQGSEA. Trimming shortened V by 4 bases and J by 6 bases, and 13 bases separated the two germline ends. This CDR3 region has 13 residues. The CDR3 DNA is TGCAGCGTTGCCCACAGGGGAGGCAATGAGCAGTTCTTC. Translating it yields CSVAHRGGNEQFF.

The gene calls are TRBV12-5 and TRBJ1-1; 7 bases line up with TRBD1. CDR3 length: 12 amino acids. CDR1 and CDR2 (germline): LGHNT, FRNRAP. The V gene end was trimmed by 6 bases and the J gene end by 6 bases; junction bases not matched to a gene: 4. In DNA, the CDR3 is TGTGCTAGTGGGACAGGGAGCGCTGAAGCTTTCTTT. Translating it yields CASGTGSAEAFF.

The CDR3 region has the DNA TGTGCCAGCAGCCCAGGACAGGGGCAGTTCTTC. Protein product: CASSPGQGQFF. The chain is built from TRBV12-3 or TRBV12-4 and TRBJ2-1; 8 nucleotides agree with TRBD1. This CDR3 is built from 11 residues. J was trimmed by 12 bases and V by 6 bases; bases with no gene match: 4.

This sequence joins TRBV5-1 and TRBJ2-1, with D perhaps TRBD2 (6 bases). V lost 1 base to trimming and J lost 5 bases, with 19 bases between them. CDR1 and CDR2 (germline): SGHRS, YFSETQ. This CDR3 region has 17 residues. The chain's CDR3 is CASSLRPSEYGNNEQFF. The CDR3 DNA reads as TGCGCCAGCAGCTTGAGGCCTAGCGAGTACGGAAACAATGAGCAGTTCTTC. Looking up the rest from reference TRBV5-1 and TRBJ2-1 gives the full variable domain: KAGVTQTPRYLIKTRGQQVTLSCSPISGHRSVSWYQQTPGQGLQFLFEYFSETQRNKGNFPGRFSGRQFSNSRSEMNVSTLELGDSALYLCASSLRPSEYGNNEQFFGPGTRLTVL.

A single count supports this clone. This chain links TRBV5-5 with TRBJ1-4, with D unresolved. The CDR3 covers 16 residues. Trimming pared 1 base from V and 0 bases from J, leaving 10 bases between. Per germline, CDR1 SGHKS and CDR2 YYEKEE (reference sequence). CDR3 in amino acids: CASSLFLDPTNEKLFF. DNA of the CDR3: TGTGCCAGCAGCTTGTTTCTAGACCCAACTAATGAAAAACTGTTTTTT.

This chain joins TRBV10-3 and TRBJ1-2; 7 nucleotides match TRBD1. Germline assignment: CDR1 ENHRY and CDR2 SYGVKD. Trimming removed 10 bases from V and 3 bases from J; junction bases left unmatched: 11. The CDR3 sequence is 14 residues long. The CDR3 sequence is CATGRTGSDYGYTF. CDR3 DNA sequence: TGTGCCACGGGCAGGACAGGTTCTGACTATGGCTACACCTTC.